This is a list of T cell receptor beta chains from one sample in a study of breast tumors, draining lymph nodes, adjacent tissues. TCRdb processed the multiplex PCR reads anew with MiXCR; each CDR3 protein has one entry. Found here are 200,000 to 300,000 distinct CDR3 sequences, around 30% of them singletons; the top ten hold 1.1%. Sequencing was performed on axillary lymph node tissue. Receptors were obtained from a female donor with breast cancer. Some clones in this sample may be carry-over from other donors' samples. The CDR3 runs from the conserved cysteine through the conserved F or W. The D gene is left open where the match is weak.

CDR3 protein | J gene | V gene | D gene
CASSVGRGPTSGNTMYF | TRBJ1-3 | TRBV9 | -
CASSTDSLSYNEQFF | TRBJ2-1 | TRBV7-3 | -
CASSQDSGTYTQYF | TRBJ2-3 | TRBV3-1 | -
CASSLFGGPSTNEKLSF | TRBJ1-4 | TRBV28 | -
CASSLRGGTEAFF | TRBJ1-1 | TRBV5-1 | -
CASSPTGGGRAWEQYF | TRBJ2-7 | TRBV5-5 | TRBD2
CASSQGWDREYQETQYF | TRBJ2-5 | TRBV4-1 | TRBD1
CASSLEPRNEKLFF | TRBJ1-4 | TRBV5-8 | -
CVSSADRQAKNIQYF | TRBJ2-4 | TRBV9 | -
CSAQGYRSNQPQHF | TRBJ1-5 | TRBV20-1 | -
CASSPPRSTYGYTF | TRBJ1-2 | TRBV28 | -
CASSLLGLAGANVLTF | TRBJ2-6 | TRBV12-3/TRBV12-4 | -
CASSPPTSGRETQYF | TRBJ2-5 | TRBV18 | TRBD2
CASSYAPSGSRGNEQFF | TRBJ2-1 | TRBV6-5 | TRBD2
CASSLGRGGQGAGEQYF | TRBJ2-7 | TRBV7-6 | TRBD1
CSAREGEGRERDEQFF | TRBJ2-1 | TRBV20-1 | TRBD2
CASSESGISGANVLTF | TRBJ2-6 | TRBV10-2 | -
CASSATGRGENTQYF | TRBJ2-3 | TRBV3-1 | -
CASSRDTHTGELFF | TRBJ2-2 | TRBV5-5 | -
CASSLSGRNEQFF | TRBJ2-1 | TRBV7-3 | -
CSASWGQGVKLHF | TRBJ1-6 | TRBV20-1 | TRBD1
CASSRQGHTEAFF | TRBJ1-1 | TRBV25-1 | TRBD1
CASSRGAIPKANYGYTF | TRBJ1-2 | TRBV6-6 | -
CASALERGDTGELFF | TRBJ2-2 | TRBV27 | -
CASSGGLAGGGELFF | TRBJ2-2 | TRBV5-1 | TRBD2
CASSQEPSADEQFF | TRBJ2-1 | TRBV4-2 | -
CASSWVAESTDTQYF | TRBJ2-3 | TRBV7-2 | -
CASSLGDRGPDEQFF | TRBJ2-1 | TRBV5-1 | TRBD1
CASSIFKDIGTF | TRBJ1-2 | TRBV5-8 | -
CASSQDLLARDEQFF | TRBJ2-1 | TRBV4-2 | -